The next 9 T cell receptor beta chains were all read from a single sample in a study of glioma-infiltrating T cells. Using RNA template, CDR3s of TCR alpha and beta were amplified with iRepertoire arm-PCR. TCRdb re-analysed the multiplex PCR reads in MiXCR, keeping a single row per CDR3 protein. The repertoire consists of 100,000 to 150,000 distinct CDR3 sequences, with roughly 24% occurring once and the leading ten covering 12% to 15%. Sample: glioma tissue, nonneoplastic brain tissue, or PBMCs (not recorded which). The receptors stem from a human donor with low-grade glioma or glioblastoma, undergoing nonglioma brain surgery, or in good health (not recorded which).

The CDR3 nucleotides read TGTGCCAGCAGTCCCGAGGTTATGAACACCGGGGAGCTGTTTTTT. It is translated as CASSPEVMNTGELFF. The chain combines TRBV12-3 or TRBV12-4 with TRBJ2-2; D is undetermined. The ends were cut back, 5 bases at V and 1 base at J, with 11 bases in the middle. The CDR3 spans 15 residues.

A note on this clonotype: Just one base apart from a much larger clone, this may be a read error. The chain couples TRBV20-1 to TRBJ2-7, with unresolved D. With 6 bases removed from V and 2 bases from J, the gap between germline ends came to 17 bases. This CDR3 is built from 14 residues. The germline V gene has CDR1 DFQATT and CDR2 SNEGSKA (reference sequence). The CDR3 coding sequence is TGCAGTGCCACAAAGGGCCTATTGCCCTACGAGCAGTACTTC. It is translated as CSATKGLLPYEQYF.

In this sample, this clonotype turned up many times. The chain joins TRBV24-1 to TRBJ2-1; 7 positions agree with TRBD2. This CDR3 has 18 residues. Germline lookup yields CDR1 KGHDR and CDR2 SFDVKD. Germline trimming cut 2 bases from V and 5 bases from J; bases unmatched to any gene: 14. This CDR3 reads CATSDSTQLMRGNNEQFF. CDR3 in DNA: TGTGCCACCAGTGATTCCACCCAATTAATGCGGGGGAACAATGAGCAGTTCTTC.

This chain joins TRBV9 and TRBJ2-5; 10 positions agree with TRBD2. Per the germline V gene, CDR1 is SGDLS and CDR2 is YYNGEE. With 0 bases clipped from V and 2 bases from J, the junction kept 4 bases outside the gene matches. The CDR3 runs 16 residues. The CDR3 region is CASSVASGRRQETQYF. The CDR3 DNA reads TGTGCCAGCAGCGTAGCTAGCGGGAGACGTCAAGAGACCCAGTACTTC. Full variable domain (remainder filled in from reference TRBV9 and TRBJ2-5): DSGVTQTPKHLITATGQRVTLRCSPRSGDLSVYWYQQSLDQGLQFLIQYYNGEERAKGNILERFSAQQFPDLHSELNLSSLELGDSALYFCASSVASGRRQETQYFGPGTRLLVL.

This clonotype has ten or more counts. The rearrangement links TRBV4-1 to TRBJ2-3; D remains unclear. The CDR3 has 15 amino acids. Germline V gene data show CDR1 as MGHRA and CDR2 as YSYEKL. The V and J ends lost 0 bases and 2 bases respectively, with 9 bases between them. In DNA, the CDR3 is TGCGCCAGCAGCCAAGATTCGACTTTCACAGATACGCAGTATTTT. Protein: CASSQDSTFTDTQYF.

There are a few counts of this clonotype. CDR3 amino acids: CASSTQGAEAFF. CDR3 bases: TGTGCCAGCAGCACCCAGGGAGCTGAAGCTTTCTTT. The rearrangement uses TRBV12-3 or TRBV12-4 and TRBJ1-1; D may be TRBD1 (5 bases). Trimming left V 6 bases short and J 6 bases short, with 11 bases between. The CDR3 runs 12 residues.

The rearrangement links TRBV11-2 to TRBJ2-7; 8 positions agree with TRBD1. With 3 bases clipped from V and 2 bases from J, the junction kept 9 bases outside the gene matches. The CDR3 consists of 16 residues. CDR1 and CDR2 from the germline V gene are SGHAT and FQNNGV. DNA for the CDR3: TGTGCCAGCAGCTTGCAACAGGGGGGACGAACCTACGAGCAGTACTTC. It codes for CASSLQQGGRTYEQYF.

Concerning this clonotype: At one end the junction does not follow the germline gene, possibly because of a read error. The rearrangement links TRBV5-4 to TRBJ2-3; perhaps D is TRBD1 or TRBD2 (6 bases each). This CDR3 is 13 amino acids long. CDR1 SGHNT and CDR2 YYREEE come from the germline V gene (reference sequence). The CDR3 nucleotides are TGTGCCAGCAGCTTGAGGGGGGCAGGGTGGGCGGATTTT. Its translation is CASSLRGAGWADF.

Concerning this clonotype itself: This may be a read error, as it is one base from a much larger clone. V gene TRBV7-2 combines with J gene TRBJ2-5; D is possibly TRBD2 (5 bases). This CDR3 comprises 13 residues. Per germline, CDR1 SGHTA and CDR2 FQGNSA. The CDR3 spells CASSLVGWETKYF. The CDR3 DNA is TGTGCCAGCAGCTTAGTAGGTTGGGAGACCAAGTACTTC.